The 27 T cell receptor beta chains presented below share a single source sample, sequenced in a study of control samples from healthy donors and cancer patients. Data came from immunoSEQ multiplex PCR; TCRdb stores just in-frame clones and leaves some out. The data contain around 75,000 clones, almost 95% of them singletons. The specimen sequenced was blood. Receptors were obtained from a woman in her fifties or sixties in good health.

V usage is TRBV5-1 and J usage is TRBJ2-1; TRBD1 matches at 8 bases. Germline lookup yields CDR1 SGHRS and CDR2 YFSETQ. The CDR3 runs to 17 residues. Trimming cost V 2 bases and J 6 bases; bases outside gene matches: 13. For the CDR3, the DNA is TGCGCCAGCAGCTTTAGACAGGGGAGTTTTTCGACCAATGAGCAGTTCTTC. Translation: CASSFRQGSFSTNEQFF.

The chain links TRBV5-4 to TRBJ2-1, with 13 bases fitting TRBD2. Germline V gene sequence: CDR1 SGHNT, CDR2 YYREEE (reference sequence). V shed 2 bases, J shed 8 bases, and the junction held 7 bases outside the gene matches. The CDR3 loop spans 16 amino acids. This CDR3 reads CASSFRTSGSVDEQFF. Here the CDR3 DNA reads TGTGCCAGCAGCTTTCGGACTAGCGGGAGCGTTGATGAGCAGTTCTTC. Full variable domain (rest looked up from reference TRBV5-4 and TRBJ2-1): ETGVTQSPTHLIKTRGQQVTLRCSSQSGHNTVSWYQQALGQGPQFIFQYYREEENGRGNFPPRFSGLQFPNYSSELNVNALELDDSALYLCASSFRTSGSVDEQFFGPGTRLTVL.

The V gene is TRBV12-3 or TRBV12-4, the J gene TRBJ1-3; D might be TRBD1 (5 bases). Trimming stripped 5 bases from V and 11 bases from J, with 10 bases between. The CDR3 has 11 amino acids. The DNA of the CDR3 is TGTGCCAGCAGTCGGGGCCGCGCCATATATTTT. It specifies CASSRGRAIYF.

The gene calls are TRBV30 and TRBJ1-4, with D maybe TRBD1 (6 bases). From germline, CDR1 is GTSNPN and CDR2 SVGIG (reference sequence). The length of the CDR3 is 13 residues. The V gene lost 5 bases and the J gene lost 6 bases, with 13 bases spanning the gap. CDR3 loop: CAWGGTPDEKLFF. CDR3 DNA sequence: TGTGCCTGGGGGGGGACACCGGATGAAAAACTGTTTTTT.

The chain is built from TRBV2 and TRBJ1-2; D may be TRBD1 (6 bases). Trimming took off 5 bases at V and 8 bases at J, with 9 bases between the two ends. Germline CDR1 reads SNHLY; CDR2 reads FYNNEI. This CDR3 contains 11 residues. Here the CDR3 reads CASSLTGGYTF. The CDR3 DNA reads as TGTGCCAGCAGTTTGACAGGAGGCTACACCTTC. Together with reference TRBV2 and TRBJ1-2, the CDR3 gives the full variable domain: EPEVTQTPSHQVTQMGQEVILRCVPISNHLYFYWYRQILGQKVEFLVSFYNNEISEKSEIFDDQFSVERPDGSNFTLKIRSTKLEDSAMYFCASSLTGGYTFGSGTRLTVV.

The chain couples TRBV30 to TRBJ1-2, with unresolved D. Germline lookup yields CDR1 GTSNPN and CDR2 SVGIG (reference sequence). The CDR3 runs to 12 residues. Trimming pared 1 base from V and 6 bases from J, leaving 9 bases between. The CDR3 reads CAWSATGNGYTF. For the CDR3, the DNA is TGTGCCTGGAGTGCGACTGGTAATGGCTACACCTTC. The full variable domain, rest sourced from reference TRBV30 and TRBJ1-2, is SQTIHQWPATLVQPVGSPLSLECTVEGTSNPNLYWYRQAAGRGLQLLFYSVGIGQISSEVPQNLSASRPQDRQFILSSKKLLLSDSGFYLCAWSATGNGYTFGSGTRLTVV.

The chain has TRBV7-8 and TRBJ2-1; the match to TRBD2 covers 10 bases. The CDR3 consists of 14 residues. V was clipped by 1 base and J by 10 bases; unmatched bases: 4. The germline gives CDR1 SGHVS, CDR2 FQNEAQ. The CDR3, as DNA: TGTGCCAGCAGCTTAGGGACTAGCGGAACCGAGCAGTTCTTC. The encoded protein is CASSLGTSGTEQFF.

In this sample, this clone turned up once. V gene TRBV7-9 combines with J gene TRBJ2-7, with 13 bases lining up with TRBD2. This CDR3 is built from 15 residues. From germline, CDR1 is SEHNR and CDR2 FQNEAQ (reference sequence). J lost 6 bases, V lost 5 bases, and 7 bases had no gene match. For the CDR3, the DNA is TGTGCCAGCAGCCCCAGGACTAGCGGGAGTGGCGAGCAGTACTTC. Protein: CASSPRTSGSGEQYF. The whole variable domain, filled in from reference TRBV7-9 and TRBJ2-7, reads DTGVSQNPRHKITKRGQNVTFRCDPISEHNRLYWYRQTLGQGPEFLTYFQNEAQLEKSRLLSDRFSAERPKGSFSTLEIQRTEQGDSAMYLCASSPRTSGSGEQYFGPGTRLTVT.

The DNA for the CDR3 is TGTGCCAGCAGCCACCCGGGAGCACTATCCTACGAGCAGTACTTC. Residues: CASSHPGALSYEQYF. This chain links TRBV5-4 with TRBJ2-7; perhaps TRBD2 as D (6 bases). Looked up from germline, CDR1 is SGHNT and CDR2 is YYREEE (reference sequence). V lost 4 bases and J 1 base, leaving 15 bases between the germline ends. This CDR3 comprises 15 residues. Based on the CDR3 plus reference TRBV5-4 and TRBJ2-7, the full variable domain is ETGVTQSPTHLIKTRGQQVTLRCSSQSGHNTVSWYQQALGQGPQFIFQYYREEENGRGNFPPRFSGLQFPNYSSELNVNALELDDSALYLCASSHPGALSYEQYFGPGTRLTVT.

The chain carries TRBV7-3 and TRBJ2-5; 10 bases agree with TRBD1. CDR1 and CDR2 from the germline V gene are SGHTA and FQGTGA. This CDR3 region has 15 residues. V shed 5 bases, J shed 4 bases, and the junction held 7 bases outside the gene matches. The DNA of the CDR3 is TGTGCCAGCAGCAAAAGACAGGGGGCAGGAGAGACCCAGTACTTC. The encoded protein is CASSKRQGAGETQYF.

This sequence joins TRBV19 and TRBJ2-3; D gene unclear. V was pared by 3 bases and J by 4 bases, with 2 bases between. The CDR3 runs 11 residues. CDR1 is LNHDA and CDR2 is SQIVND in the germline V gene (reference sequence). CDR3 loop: CASSIADTQYF. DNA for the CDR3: TGTGCCAGTAGTATCGCAGATACGCAGTATTTT.

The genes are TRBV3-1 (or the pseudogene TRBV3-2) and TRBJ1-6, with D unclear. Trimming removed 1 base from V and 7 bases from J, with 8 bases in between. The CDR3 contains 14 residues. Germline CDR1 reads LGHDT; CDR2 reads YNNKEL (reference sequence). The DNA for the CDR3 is TGTGCCAGCAGCCAAGGGACGGGAAATTCACCCCTCCACTTT. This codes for CASSQGTGNSPLHF.

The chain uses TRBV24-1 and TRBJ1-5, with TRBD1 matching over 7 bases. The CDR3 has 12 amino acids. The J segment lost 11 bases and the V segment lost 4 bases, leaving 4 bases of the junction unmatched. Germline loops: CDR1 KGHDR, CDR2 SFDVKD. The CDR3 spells CATSERQGSQHF. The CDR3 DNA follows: TGTGCCACCAGTGAAAGACAGGGCTCCCAGCATTTT.

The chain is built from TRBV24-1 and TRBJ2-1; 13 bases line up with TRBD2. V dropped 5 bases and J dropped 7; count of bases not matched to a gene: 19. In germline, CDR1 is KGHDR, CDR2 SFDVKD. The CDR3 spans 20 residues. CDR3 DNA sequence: TGTGCCACCAGTGCTACGGGACTAGCGGGGCTCAAGGGGGAGAATAATGAGCAGTTCTTC. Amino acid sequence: CATSATGLAGLKGENNEQFF.

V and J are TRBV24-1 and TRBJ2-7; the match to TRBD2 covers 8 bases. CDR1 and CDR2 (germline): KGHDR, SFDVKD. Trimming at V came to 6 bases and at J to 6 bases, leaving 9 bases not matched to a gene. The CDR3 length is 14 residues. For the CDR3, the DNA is TGTGCCACCAGTTCGGGTCGGGAGGGATCCGAGCAGTACTTC. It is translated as CATSSGREGSEQYF.

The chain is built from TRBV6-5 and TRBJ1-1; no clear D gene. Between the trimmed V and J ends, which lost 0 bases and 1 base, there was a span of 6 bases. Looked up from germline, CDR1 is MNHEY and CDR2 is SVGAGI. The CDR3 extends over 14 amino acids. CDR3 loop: CASSYSQSNTEAFF. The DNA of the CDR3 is TGTGCCAGCAGTTACTCCCAATCGAACACTGAAGCTTTCTTT.

CDR3 coding DNA: TGTGCCAGCAGCACGGGACAGCTGAACACTGAAGCTTTCTTT. Translating it yields CASSTGQLNTEAFF. The chain is built from TRBV7-9 and TRBJ1-1; 7 positions match TRBD1. V lost 5 bases and J lost 0; bases outside the gene matches: 3. The CDR3 totals 14 residues. Germline assignment: CDR1 SEHNR and CDR2 FQNEAQ (reference sequence).

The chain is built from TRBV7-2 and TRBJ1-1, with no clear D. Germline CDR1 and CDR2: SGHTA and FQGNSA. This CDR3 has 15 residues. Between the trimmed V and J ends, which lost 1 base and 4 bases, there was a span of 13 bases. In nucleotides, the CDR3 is TGTGCCAGCAGCTTAGGACTTGGTTATGGCACTGAAGCTTTCTTT. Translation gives CASSLGLGYGTEAFF.

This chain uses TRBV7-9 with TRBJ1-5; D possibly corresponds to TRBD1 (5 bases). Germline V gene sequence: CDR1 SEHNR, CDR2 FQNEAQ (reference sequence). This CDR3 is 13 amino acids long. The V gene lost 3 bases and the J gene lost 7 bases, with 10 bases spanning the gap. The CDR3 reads CASSLEGWQPQHF. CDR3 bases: TGTGCCAGCAGCTTGGAGGGGTGGCAGCCCCAGCATTTT.

CDR3 amino acids: CASITLEGISDYYWVDEQFF. The CDR3 region has the DNA TGTGCCAGCATCACGTTGGAGGGGATCTCGGACTACTATTGGGTCGATGAGCAGTTCTTC. The chain recombines TRBV21-1 with TRBJ2-1; the table's D call, TRBD2, has no DNA check behind it. TRBV21-1 is classified as a pseudogene. The CDR3 covers 20 residues.

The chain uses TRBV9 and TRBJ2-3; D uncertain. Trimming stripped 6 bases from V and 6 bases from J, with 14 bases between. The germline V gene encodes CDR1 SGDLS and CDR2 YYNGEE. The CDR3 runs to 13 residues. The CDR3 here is CASNIPPSDTQYF. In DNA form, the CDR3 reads TGTGCCAGCAACATTCCCCCCTCCGATACGCAGTATTTT. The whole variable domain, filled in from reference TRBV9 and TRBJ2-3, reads DSGVTQTPKHLITATGQRVTLRCSPRSGDLSVYWYQQSLDQGLQFLIQYYNGEERAKGNILERFSAQQFPDLHSELNLSSLELGDSALYFCASNIPPSDTQYFGPGTRLTVL.

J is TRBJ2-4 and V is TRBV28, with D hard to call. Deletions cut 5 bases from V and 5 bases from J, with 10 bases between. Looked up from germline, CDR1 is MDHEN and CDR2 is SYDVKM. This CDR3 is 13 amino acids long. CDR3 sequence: CASSPLRENIQYF. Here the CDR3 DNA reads TGTGCCAGCAGTCCCCTCCGAGAAAACATTCAGTACTTC.

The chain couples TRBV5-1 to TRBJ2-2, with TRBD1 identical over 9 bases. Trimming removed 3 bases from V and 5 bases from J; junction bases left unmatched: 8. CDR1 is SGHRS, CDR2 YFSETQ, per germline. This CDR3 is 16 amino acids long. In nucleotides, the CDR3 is TGCGCCAGCAGCTGGTCCGGGACAGGGATGACCGGGGAGCTGTTTTTT. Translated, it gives CASSWSGTGMTGELFF. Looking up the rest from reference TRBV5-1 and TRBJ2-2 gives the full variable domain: KAGVTQTPRYLIKTRGQQVTLSCSPISGHRSVSWYQQTPGQGLQFLFEYFSETQRNKGNFPGRFSGRQFSNSRSEMNVSTLELGDSALYLCASSWSGTGMTGELFFGEGSRLTVL.

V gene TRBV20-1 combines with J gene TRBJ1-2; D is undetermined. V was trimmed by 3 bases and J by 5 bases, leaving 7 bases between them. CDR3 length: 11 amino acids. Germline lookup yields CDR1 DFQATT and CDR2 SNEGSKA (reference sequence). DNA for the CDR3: TGCAGTGCTAGGTTGGCTTATGGCTACACCTTC. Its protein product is CSARLAYGYTF.

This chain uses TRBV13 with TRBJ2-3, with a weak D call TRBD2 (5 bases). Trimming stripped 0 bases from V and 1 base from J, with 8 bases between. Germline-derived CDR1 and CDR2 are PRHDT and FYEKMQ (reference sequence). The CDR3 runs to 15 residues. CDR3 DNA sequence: TGTGCCAGCAGCTTAGGGGGTAGCGGCACAGATACGCAGTATTTT. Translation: CASSLGGSGTDTQYF.

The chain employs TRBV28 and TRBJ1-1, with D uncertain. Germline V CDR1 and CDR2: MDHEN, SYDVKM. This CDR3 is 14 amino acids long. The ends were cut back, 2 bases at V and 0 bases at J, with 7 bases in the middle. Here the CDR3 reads CASSLAAMNTEAFF. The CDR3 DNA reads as TGTGCCAGCAGTTTAGCAGCTATGAACACTGAAGCTTTCTTT.

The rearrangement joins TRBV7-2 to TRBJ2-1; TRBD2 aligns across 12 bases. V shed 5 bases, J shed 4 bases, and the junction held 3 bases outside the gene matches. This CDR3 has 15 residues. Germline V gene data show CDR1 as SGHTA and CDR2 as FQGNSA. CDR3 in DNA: TGTGCCAGCAGCGCGACTAGCGGGGGTTACAATGAGCAGTTCTTC. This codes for CASSATSGGYNEQFF.